Following are 29 T cell receptor beta chains from one sample sequenced in a study of blood T cell repertoires in COVID-19 (TCRdb year 2020). To prepare the library, the immunoSEQ multiplex PCR assay was applied. TCRdb carries this immuneACCESS record with in-frame sequences only. Its versions omit some clonotypes, under half of them owing to an unresolved V gene in the studies checked, with the rest unexplained. For this sample there are around 280,000 clones; approximately 89% appear just once. 11% of the sample lies in the top ten. The source material was peripheral blood. These receptors were obtained from a woman aged 25 to 45 with COVID-19, enrolled during active disease.

This rearrangement joins TRBV4-1 to TRBJ2-3; a weak D match, TRBD1 (6 bases). V lost 1 base and J lost 1, with 6 bases in between. CDR3 length: 14 amino acids. CDR1 MGHRA and CDR2 YSYEKL come from the germline V gene. CDR3 sequence reads: CASSQGTGTDTQYF. The CDR3 coding sequence is TGCGCCAGCAGCCAAGGGACAGGCACAGATACGCAGTATTTT.

Here the CDR3 DNA reads TGTGCCATCAGTGATACGCAGGGTATTTTGAACTATGGCTACACCTTC. Amino acids: CAISDTQGILNYGYTF. This chain uses TRBV10-3 with TRBJ1-2, with D possibly matching TRBD1 (5 bases). CDR3 length: 16 residues. The V end was cut by 3 bases, the J end by 2 bases, with 16 bases between. Germline loops: CDR1 ENHRY, CDR2 SYGVKD.

The rearrangement links TRBV18 to TRBJ2-7; 7 bases are a match to TRBD1. The J segment lost 1 base and the V segment lost 5 bases, leaving 5 bases of the junction unmatched. The CDR3 sequence is 14 residues long. The V gene's germline CDR1 is KGHSH and CDR2 LQKENI. The CDR3 spells CASSKGAQSYEQYF. As DNA, the CDR3 is TGTGCCAGCTCAAAGGGGGCGCAATCCTACGAGCAGTACTTC.

A word on this clone: At one end the junction does not follow the germline gene, possibly because of a read error. The V and J genes are TRBV19 and TRBJ1-4, with a tentative D call TRBD1 (6 bases). The germline CDR1 and CDR2 sequences are LNHDA and SQIVND (reference sequence). The CDR3 spans 16 residues. CDR3 sequence reads: CASSGDRFTTNKKLFF. In nucleotides, the CDR3 is TGTGCCAGTAGTGGAGACAGGTTCACAACTAATAAAAAACTGTTTTTT.

The chain couples TRBV28 to TRBJ2-7, with D possibly being TRBD2 (7 bases). Trimming removed 4 bases from V and 4 bases from J, with 14 bases in between. The CDR3 loop spans 14 amino acids. Germline CDR1 is MDHEN and CDR2 is SYDVKM. The CDR3 loop is CASSYPRGGYEQYF. CDR3 sequence (DNA): TGTGCCAGCAGTTACCCAAGGGGGGGATACGAGCAGTACTTC. The full variable domain, with the rest looked up from reference TRBV28 and TRBJ2-7, is DVKVTQSSRYLVKRTGEKVFLECVQDMDHENMFWYRQDPGLGLRLIYFSYDVKMKEKGDIPEGYSVSREKKERFSLILESASTNQTSMYLCASSYPRGGYEQYFGPGTRLTVT.

The gene calls are TRBV2 and TRBJ2-5; the match to TRBD2 covers 7 bases. Unmatched junction bases numbered 6, after V lost 0 bases and J lost 8 bases. Germline CDR1 reads SNHLY; CDR2 reads FYNNEI. The CDR3 consists of 14 residues. The CDR3 DNA reads as TGTGCCAGCAGTGAAGCGGTGGGAGGGATCACCCAGTACTTC. Protein: CASSEAVGGITQYF. Combining the CDR3 with reference TRBV2 and TRBJ2-5 gives the whole variable domain EPEVTQTPSHQVTQMGQEVILRCVPISNHLYFYWYRQILGQKVEFLVSFYNNEISEKSEIFDDQFSVERPDGSNFTLKIRSTKLEDSAMYFCASSEAVGGITQYFGPGTRLLVL.

This clone appeared a few times. This chain uses TRBV6-4 with TRBJ2-2; no firm D call. The CDR3 runs to 15 residues. V gave up 6 bases and J gave up 0 bases, with 11 bases separating them. In germline, CDR1 is MRHNA, CDR2 SNTAGT. The CDR3 sequence is CASSLGSSNTGELFF. CDR3 sequence (DNA): TGTGCCAGCAGCCTAGGTAGCTCGAACACCGGGGAGCTGTTTTTT.

V gene TRBV5-1 combines with J gene TRBJ2-2; D is undetermined. Looked up from germline, CDR1 is SGHRS and CDR2 is YFSETQ. Trimming took off 0 bases at V and 2 bases at J, with 8 bases between the two ends. The CDR3 loop spans 15 amino acids. CDR3 in amino acids: CASSLVQSNTGELFF. The DNA for the CDR3 is TGCGCCAGCAGCTTGGTACAGAGCAACACCGGGGAGCTGTTTTTT. The full variable domain, completed using reference TRBV5-1 and TRBJ2-2, is KAGVTQTPRYLIKTRGQQVTLSCSPISGHRSVSWYQQTPGQGLQFLFEYFSETQRNKGNFPGRFSGRQFSNSRSEMNVSTLELGDSALYLCASSLVQSNTGELFFGEGSRLTVL.

This clone is a singleton in its sample. The chain joins TRBV11-2 to TRBJ2-3; D is unresolved. The CDR3 sequence is 11 residues long. V was shortened by 3 bases and J by 5 bases, with 3 bases between the two germline ends. CDR1 SGHAT and CDR2 FQNNGV come from the germline V gene. Written as DNA, the CDR3 is TGTGCCAGCAGCTTTCTAGATACGCAGTATTTT. Its translation: CASSFLDTQYF.

The V gene is TRBV15, the J gene TRBJ1-5; D possibly corresponds to TRBD1 (6 bases). The CDR3 covers 17 residues. Germline CDR1 LNHNV, CDR2 YYDKDF (reference sequence). V lost 5 bases, J lost 4 bases, and 21 bases lay in between. CDR3 amino acids: CATSPRGGARQNQPQHF. The CDR3 DNA follows: TGTGCCACCAGCCCCCGCGGGGGGGCTCGACAGAATCAGCCCCAGCATTTT.

The V call is TRBV7-9, the J call TRBJ2-7; D call uncertain. Germline CDR1 reads SEHNR; CDR2 reads FQNEAQ (reference sequence). Deletions cut 1 base from V and 5 bases from J, with 9 bases between. The CDR3 has 13 amino acids. The CDR3 spells CASSLESQNEQYF. In DNA form, the CDR3 reads TGTGCCAGCAGCTTAGAATCACAAAACGAGCAGTACTTC.

This chain uses TRBV7-9 with TRBJ1-2; possibly TRBD1 for D (5 bases). The CDR3 has 13 amino acids. Germline V gene data show CDR1 as SEHNR and CDR2 as FQNEAQ (reference sequence). V dropped 5 bases and J dropped 6 bases, with 13 bases sitting between them. This chain's CDR3 is CASSQAGPDGYTF. The CDR3 coding sequence is TGTGCCAGCAGCCAGGCAGGGCCGGATGGCTACACCTTC.

V and J are TRBV11-2 and TRBJ1-2, with 7 bases matching TRBD1. The CDR3 has 15 residues. Trimming at V came to 5 bases and at J to 1 base, leaving 7 bases not matched to a gene. Per germline, CDR1 SGHAT and CDR2 FQNNGV. Here the CDR3 DNA reads TGTGCCAGCAGCAGAAAGGGGGCAGTTAACTATGGCTACACCTTC. Its protein is CASSRKGAVNYGYTF.

The chain recombines TRBV7-9 with TRBJ1-1; D not resolved. Between the trimmed V and J ends, which lost 5 bases and 3 bases, there was a span of 7 bases. Germline V gene lookup returns CDR1 SEHNR and CDR2 FQNEAQ (reference sequence). This CDR3 is built from 12 residues. The CDR3 DNA sequence: TGTGCCAGCAGCATGGGCCACACTGAAGCTTTCTTT. It codes for CASSMGHTEAFF.

The chain links TRBV7-8 to TRBJ1-5; maybe TRBD1 (5 bases). Trimming cost V 4 bases and J 7 bases, with 8 bases left between them. The CDR3 sequence is 12 residues long. CDR1 and CDR2 from the germline V gene are SGHVS and FQNEAQ. The CDR3 DNA sequence: TGTGCCAGCAGCTCGAACAGGCAGCCCCAGCATTTT. It yields the protein CASSSNRQPQHF. The entire variable domain, with the rest obtained from reference TRBV7-8 and TRBJ1-5, is as follows: GAGVSQSPRYKVAKRGQDVALRCDPISGHVSLFWYQQALGQGPEFLTYFQNEAQLDKSGLPSDRFFAERPEGSVSTLKIQRTQQEDSAVYLCASSSNRQPQHFGDGTRLSIL.

The chain recombines TRBV5-1 with TRBJ1-5; D gene unclear. Germline V CDR1 and CDR2: SGHRS, YFSETQ. Trimming cost V 0 bases and J 6 bases, with 10 bases left between them. There are 14 residues in the CDR3. This CDR3 reads CASSLAVGGQPQHF. For the CDR3, the DNA is TGCGCCAGCAGCTTGGCCGTAGGAGGTCAGCCCCAGCATTTT.

V usage is TRBV19 and J usage is TRBJ2-3, with D perhaps matching TRBD2 (6 bases). Germline loops: CDR1 LNHDA, CDR2 SQIVND (reference sequence). The CDR3 spans 14 residues. Trimming cost V 6 bases and J 2 bases, with 12 bases left between them. In nucleotides, the CDR3 is TGTGCCAGTAGCCACTGGGGGGTCACAGATACGCAGTATTTT. Translating it yields CASSHWGVTDTQYF.

The sample holds a few counts of this clone. The genes are TRBV7-7 and TRBJ2-5; D unclear. Looked up from germline, CDR1 is SSHAT and CDR2 is FNYEAQ (reference sequence). The CDR3 covers 13 residues. V was trimmed by 0 bases and J by 3 bases, leaving 5 bases between them. In DNA form, the CDR3 reads TGTGCCAGCAGCTTAGCGAGGAAAGAGACCCAGTACTTC. Translation: CASSLARKETQYF.

This sequence joins TRBV7-9 and TRBJ2-7; no firm D call. The length of the CDR3 is 14 residues. The germline CDR1 and CDR2 sequences are SEHNR and FQNEAQ (reference sequence). Trimming stripped 2 bases from V and 0 bases from J, with 8 bases between. The chain's CDR3 is CASSLLEISYEQYF. The CDR3 nucleotides read TGTGCCAGCAGCTTATTAGAAATCTCCTACGAGCAGTACTTC.

This clone was picked up a small number of times. The chain recombines TRBV5-5 with TRBJ1-3; D is undetermined. The V end lost 1 base, the J end lost 0 bases, and 14 bases lay between the germline ends. Germline assignment: CDR1 SGHKS and CDR2 YYEKEE (reference sequence). This CDR3 region has 17 residues. DNA for the CDR3: TGTGCCAGCAGCTTGAGTTGGGTGCGGGGCTCTGGAAACACCATATATTTT. It translates to CASSLSWVRGSGNTIYF.

This chain joins TRBV5-1 and TRBJ2-7, with D perhaps matching TRBD2 (5 bases). Trimming removed 0 bases from V and 2 bases from J, with 18 bases in between. CDR3 size: 17 residues. CDR1 is SGHRS, CDR2 YFSETQ, per germline. This chain's CDR3 is CASSLAASPLATYEQYF. CDR3 coding DNA: TGCGCCAGCAGCTTGGCGGCTAGCCCTCTCGCGACCTACGAGCAGTACTTC.

Only one count was recorded for this clone. The chain uses TRBV27 and TRBJ2-7, with a tentative D call TRBD1 (5 bases). The CDR3 runs to 15 residues. In germline, CDR1 is MNHEY, CDR2 SMNVEV (reference sequence). V was cut by 0 bases and J by 0 bases, with 9 bases left in between. This CDR3 is CASSLSRRVSYEQYF. CDR3 sequence (DNA): TGTGCCAGCAGTTTATCCCGCAGGGTCTCCTACGAGCAGTACTTC.

The chain couples TRBV7-9 to TRBJ1-5; D call uncertain. Germline loops: CDR1 SEHNR, CDR2 FQNEAQ (reference sequence). Deletions cut 6 bases from V and 0 bases from J, with 12 bases between. The length of the CDR3 is 15 residues. CDR3 region: CASSSGVNSNQPQHF. The CDR3 DNA reads TGTGCCAGCAGTTCGGGAGTCAATAGCAATCAGCCCCAGCATTTT.

The chain joins TRBV7-8 to TRBJ1-1, with a possible D match to TRBD1 (5 bases). V was pared by 3 bases and J by 5 bases, with 10 bases between. There are 13 residues in the CDR3. Germline V gives CDR1 SGHVS, CDR2 FQNEAQ. This CDR3 reads CASSFGGKTEAFF. CDR3 DNA: TGTGCCAGCAGCTTCGGGGGGAAGACTGAAGCTTTCTTT.

This chain uses TRBV12-3 or TRBV12-4 with TRBJ1-2, with 8 bases fitting TRBD1. This CDR3 is 13 amino acids long. The V gene end was trimmed by 5 bases and the J gene end by 8 bases; junction bases not matched to a gene: 7. CDR3 sequence: CASSPGQVAGYTF. The CDR3 DNA reads as TGTGCCAGCAGTCCGGGACAGGTGGCGGGCTACACCTTC.

This chain joins TRBV6-5 and TRBJ2-5; weak D call: TRBD1 (5 bases). The ends were cut back, 8 bases at V and 6 bases at J, with 16 bases in the middle. CDR3 length: 13 residues. Germline values: CDR1 MNHEY, CDR2 SVGAGI. Here the CDR3 DNA reads TGTGCCAGCCCTCGCAGGGTGAGAAAGACCCAGTACTTC. It translates to CASPRRVRKTQYF.

The rearrangement joins TRBV5-4 to TRBJ2-2, with D tentatively TRBD1 (5 bases). Germline V gene data show CDR1 as SGHNT and CDR2 as YYREEE (reference sequence). The CDR3 length is 15 residues. Trimming removed 4 bases at V and 5 bases at J, with 15 bases between. The DNA for the CDR3 is TGTGCCAGCAGCCCAGTTGGACATCCGACCGGGGAGCTGTTTTTT. This sequence encodes CASSPVGHPTGELFF. The full variable domain, completed using reference TRBV5-4 and TRBJ2-2, is ETGVTQSPTHLIKTRGQQVTLRCSSQSGHNTVSWYQQALGQGPQFIFQYYREEENGRGNFPPRFSGLQFPNYSSELNVNALELDDSALYLCASSPVGHPTGELFFGEGSRLTVL.

The J gene is TRBJ1-1, the V gene TRBV7-9; TRBD1 agrees at 9 bases. The germline V gene encodes CDR1 SEHNR and CDR2 FQNEAQ (reference sequence). This CDR3 spans 15 amino acids. J gave up 4 bases and V 4 bases, and 7 bases lay outside the gene matches. CDR3 in DNA: TGTGCCAGCAGCTCCGGACAGGGGACGGCCACTGAAGCTTTCTTT. Translation: CASSSGQGTATEAFF.

CDR3: CASSKGGANEKLFF. DNA for the CDR3: TGTGCCAGCAGCAAAGGGGGAGCTAATGAAAAACTGTTTTTT. The genes are TRBV7-9 and TRBJ1-4, with D possibly TRBD1 on 6 matching bases. V lost 5 bases, J lost 3 bases, and 10 bases lay in between. This CDR3 contains 14 residues. Germline V gene sequence: CDR1 SEHNR, CDR2 FQNEAQ (reference sequence).